These T cell receptor beta chains were read from a single sample in a study of blood T cell repertoires in COVID-19. Assay used: immunoSEQ multiplex PCR; TCRdb lists only in-frame clones, some missing. Counted here are approximately 88,000 clones, about 80% occurring once; the ten biggest clones make up roughly 21%. The sequenced material came from peripheral blood. The receptors originated from a woman at least 80 years old with acute or convalescent COVID-19. The CDR3 runs from the conserved cysteine through the conserved F or W. Fields, in order: V gene, D gene, clone size, CDR3 length, J gene, CDR3 protein, CDR3 DNA. A D gene is named only where the DNA matches it firmly. A row's size may be missing; if present it is once, few, many or a size class.

TRBV21-1	-	-	14	TRBJ1-1	CASSRGGRHTEAFF	TGTGCCAGCAGCAGGGGGGGGCGCCACACTGAAGCTTTCTTT
TRBV5-4	-	-	15	TRBJ2-5	CASSIGSARRETQYF	TGTGCCAGCAGCATAGGGAGTGCCCGCCGAGAGACCCAGTACTTC
TRBV7-2	-	-	14	TRBJ2-2	CASSPTSFTGELFF	TGTGCCAGCAGCCCGACTAGTTTCACCGGGGAGCTGTTTTTT
TRBV7-2	-	-	14	TRBJ1-1	CASSLVTGNTEAFF	TGTGCCAGCAGCTTAGTAACCGGGAACACTGAAGCTTTCTTT
TRBV11-2	-	-	15	TRBJ2-3	CASSLFLWAGDTQYF	TGTGCCAGCAGCTTATTTCTCTGGGCGGGAGATACGCAGTATTTT
TRBV5-1	-	-	16	TRBJ2-2	CASSLFGGRNTGELFF	TGCGCCAGCAGCTTGTTTGGCGGTAGGAACACCGGGGAGCTGTTTTTT
TRBV30	-	-	19	TRBJ1-3	CAWTLLLTGTTDSGNTIYF	TGTGCCTGGACCTTATTACTGACCGGGACAACGGACTCTGGAAACACCATATATTTT
TRBV20-1	TRBD1	-	15	TRBJ1-1	CSASPYRDRGTEAFF	TGCAGTGCTAGTCCTTACCGGGACAGGGGCACTGAAGCTTTCTTT
TRBV5-4	TRBD1	-	16	TRBJ1-6	CASSLAGGFYNSPLHF	TGTGCCAGCAGCTTGGCAGGGGGATTCTATAATTCACCCCTCCACTTT
TRBV7-9	TRBD2	-	14	TRBJ2-7	CAVARTSGSYEQYF	TGTGCCGTAGCTCGGACTAGCGGCTCCTACGAGCAGTACTTC
TRBV4-1	TRBD2	once	16	TRBJ2-7	CASSQGTSGRLYEQYF	TGCGCCAGCAGCCAAGGGACTAGCGGGAGACTATACGAGCAGTACTTC
TRBV14	TRBD1	-	17	TRBJ1-1	CASSLNPGQGAWTEAFF	TGTGCCAGCAGCCTAAACCCGGGACAGGGGGCGTGGACTGAAGCTTTCTTT
TRBV6-5	-	-	14	TRBJ1-3	CASSRRDSGNTIYF	TGTGCCAGCAGTAGGAGGGACTCTGGAAACACCATATATTTT
TRBV5-7	-	once	16	TRBJ2-3	CASSLVNATRTDTQYF	TGTGCCAGCAGCTTGGTAAACGCTACCCGCACAGATACGCAGTATTTT
TRBV6-5	-	-	13	TRBJ1-1	CASSRGGRTEAFF	TGTGCCAGCAGTAGGGGGGGTCGGACTGAAGCTTTCTTT
TRBV28	TRBD1	-	12	TRBJ2-7	CASSSQGVEQYF	TGTGCCAGCAGTTCACAGGGGGTCGAGCAGTACTTC
TRBV30	-	-	13	TRBJ2-7	CAWARSPEHEQYF	TGTGCCTGGGCTCGGTCTCCCGAGCACGAGCAGTACTTC
TRBV7-2	-	-	15	TRBJ1-2	CASSSAPGHNYGYTF	TGTGCCAGCAGCTCCGCCCCGGGACATAACTATGGCTACACCTTC
TRBV2	-	-	16	TRBJ2-7	CASSEALVGHSYEQYF	TGTGCCAGCAGTGAAGCGCTTGTCGGACACTCCTACGAGCAGTACTTC